This T cell receptor beta chain was obtained from a study of OX40 agonist ivuxolimab in advanced cancers. Describing the broader study: The costimulatory receptor OX40 (CD134) was targeted by ivuxolimab, a fully human IgG2 agonistic monoclonal antibody. Prior anti-PD-1, anti-PD-L1 or anti-CTLA-4 therapy was permitted, and less than 45% of dose-escalation patients had received checkpoint inhibitors. In the dose-escalation cohort, approximately 82% of patients were male, and the mean age was roughly 56 years with a range of about 20 to 80. The paper covers the monotherapy dose-escalation part of the phase I ivuxolimab trial, which included N ≈ 50 patients. Of the 50 to 55 dose-escalation patients, hepatocellular carcinoma was present in approximately 20, melanoma in around 15, renal cell carcinoma in 9 and head and neck cancer in 9. Intravenous ivuxolimab was administered to patients every 2 weeks at six dose levels: 0.01, 0.1, 0.3, 1.5, 3 and 10 mg/kg. Three dose-escalation patients achieved partial responses, one with hepatocellular carcinoma and two with cutaneous melanoma. Peripheral TCRbeta sequencing aimed to test whether ivuxolimab altered TCR sequence diversity and caused clonal T-cell expansion.

Reading the germline V gene gives CDR1 MNHNS and CDR2 SASEGT. V is pared back by 8 bases and J by 3 bases, with 16 bases lying between the germline termini. The CDR3 runs 14 residues from the cysteine to the phenylalanine. Just the 42-base CDR3 DNA is kept, in frame starting at base 1. Overall study results and their limits: In the 0.1-3.0 mg/kg groups, partial responders had among the lowest normalized peripheral clonal expansion, particularly in CD8+ T cells. At doses from 0.1 to 3.0 mg/kg, clonal expansion was seen in both CD4+ and CD8+ blood T cells between baseline and week 6. Low levels of normalized T-cell clonal expansion were also seen in some nonresponding patients. After ivuxolimab, CD8+ T cells had more expanded clones than CD4+ T cells on average. Which antigens the clonally expanded peripheral T cells were specific for was not determined.

The trial excluded patients who had a history of autoimmune disease or who were on systemic immunosuppression. In every dose cohort, peripheral blood was drawn for TCR sequencing at baseline, cycle 4 day 1, and cycle 7 day 1. The samples were taken from a phase I, first-in-human, multicenter, open-label dose-escalation trial of ivuxolimab. Adults with locally advanced or metastatic melanoma, renal cell carcinoma, hepatocellular carcinoma or head and neck squamous cell carcinoma were enrolled in the trial. Before TCR sequencing, CD4+ T cells and CD8+ T cells from peripheral blood were sorted into separate populations. Remarks on this clone: No antigen is known for it. No base quality information exists; no much larger clone differs at one position.

Genomic DNA was isolated from the sorted cells so that the TCRbeta CDR3 region could be sequenced. TCRbeta CDR3 regions were sequenced using the immunoSEQ Assay. In TCRdb, the immuneACCESS table is reduced to in-frame sequences with V and J assigned. These tables do not hold every clone; where another copy was compared, an unresolved V gene accounts for under half, and the others remain unexplained. This sample gives just under 65,000 clones in total; more than 80% of them show up just once. The ten largest clones add up to approximately 11% of the sample. The material was CD4+ or CD8+ T cells sorted from blood, obtained in a trial of the OX40 agonist ivuxolimab. The chain joins TRBV6-1 to TRBJ2-5; TRBD1 might be the D gene, on 6 matching bases. This TCR was sampled from an adult with an advanced solid tumor such as melanoma, head and neck, liver or kidney cancer. The CDR3 reads CASALTGSKETQYF. The nucleotide sequence reads as follows: TGTGCCAGCGCGCTTACAGGGTCCAAAGAGACCCAGTACTTC.